The entry below gives a single T cell receptor (beta chain) sequence along with its context. The antigen is undetermined. The read comes to an end 3 residues before the CDR3 does, leaving the germline J gene to fill in the end. This specimen belongs to a study of T cell clonality in common variable immunodeficiency. The CDR3 runs 14 residues. CDR1 and CDR2 (germline): SGHNT, YENEEA. Produced via immunoSEQ multiplex PCR; TCRdb's table is partial and in-frame only. The sample presents 30,000 to 35,000 clones, none singletons. Points from the study as a whole: CVID patient heterogeneity limited repertoire-clinical complication correlations.

This chain links TRBV11-3 with TRBJ1-4; D perhaps matches TRBD1 (5 bases). The TCR originated in a person aged 18-70 years in good health. Source material: peripheral blood mononuclear cells. The part of the CDR3 DNA that was read is TGTGCCAGCAGCCCGGGGGGGAAGAATTCACCA. Translating gives CASSPGGKNSP. The whole CDR3 protein reads CASSPGGKNSPLFF.